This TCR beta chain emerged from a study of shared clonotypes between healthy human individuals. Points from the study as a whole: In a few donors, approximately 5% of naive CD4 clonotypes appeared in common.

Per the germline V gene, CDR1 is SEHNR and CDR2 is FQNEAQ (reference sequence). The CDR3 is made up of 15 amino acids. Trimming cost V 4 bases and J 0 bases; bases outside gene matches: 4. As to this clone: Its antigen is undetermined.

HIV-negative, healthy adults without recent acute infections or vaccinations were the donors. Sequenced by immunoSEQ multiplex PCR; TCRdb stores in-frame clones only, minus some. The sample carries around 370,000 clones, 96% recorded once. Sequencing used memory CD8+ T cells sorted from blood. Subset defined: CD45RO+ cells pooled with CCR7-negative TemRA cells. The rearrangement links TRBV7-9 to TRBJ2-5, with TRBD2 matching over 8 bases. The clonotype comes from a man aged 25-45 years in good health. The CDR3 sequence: CASSSYGRDQETQYF. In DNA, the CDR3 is TGTGCCAGCAGCTCATACGGGAGGGACCAAGAGACCCAGTACTTC.